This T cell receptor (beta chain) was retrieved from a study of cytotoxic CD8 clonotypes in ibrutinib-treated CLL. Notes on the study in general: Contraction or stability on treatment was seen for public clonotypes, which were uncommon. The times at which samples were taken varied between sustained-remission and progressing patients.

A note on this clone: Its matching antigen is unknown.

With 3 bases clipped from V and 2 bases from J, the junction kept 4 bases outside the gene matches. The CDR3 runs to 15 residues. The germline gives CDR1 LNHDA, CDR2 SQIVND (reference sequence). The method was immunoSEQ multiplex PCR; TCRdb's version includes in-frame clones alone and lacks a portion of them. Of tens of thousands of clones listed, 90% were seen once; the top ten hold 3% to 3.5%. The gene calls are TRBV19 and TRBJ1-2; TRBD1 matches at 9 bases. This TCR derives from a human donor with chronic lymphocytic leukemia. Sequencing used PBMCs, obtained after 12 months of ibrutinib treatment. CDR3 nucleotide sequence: TGTGCCAGTAGTATGGGGGACAGGGTAAACTATGGCTACACCTTC. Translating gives CASSMGDRVNYGYTF.